The 8 T cell receptor beta chains listed next were all sequenced from one sample in a study of T cells in Graves' hyperthyroidism and ophthalmopathy. RNA transcripts served as the template for amplifying TCR beta CDR3 regions. With the HTBI primer set, the TCR CDR3 went through a first round of RT-PCR. MiXCR, run by TCRdb on the multiplex PCR reads, gives a single entry per CDR3 protein. Counted here are fewer than 450,000 distinct CDR3 sequences, roughly 17% occurring once; the ten biggest clones make up approximately 30%. Sequencing was done on a sample of blood. The source is a woman in her thirties with Graves' hyperthyroidism that later progressed to Graves' ophthalmopathy.

J is TRBJ2-1 and V is TRBV9, with 8 bases lining up with TRBD2. V was clipped by 4 bases and J by 2 bases; unmatched bases: 5. The CDR3 contains 15 residues. Looked up from germline, CDR1 is SGDLS and CDR2 is YYNGEE. As DNA, the CDR3 is TGTGCCAGCAGCAGGCGGGAGGACCCCTACAATGAGCAGTTCTTC. This translates into CASSRREDPYNEQFF. Based on the CDR3 plus reference TRBV9 and TRBJ2-1, the full variable domain is DSGVTQTPKHLITATGQRVTLRCSPRSGDLSVYWYQQSLDQGLQFLIQYYNGEERAKGNILERFSAQQFPDLHSELNLSSLELGDSALYFCASSRREDPYNEQFFGPGTRLTVL.

In this sample, this clonotype turned up many times. The chain carries TRBV12-3 or TRBV12-4 and TRBJ2-3; the match to TRBD2 covers 10 bases. The CDR3 extends over 19 amino acids. With 6 bases clipped from V and 4 bases from J, the junction kept 19 bases outside the gene matches. CDR3 nucleotides: TGTGCCAGCAGCGGTTGGGTGGGTTCCACTAGCGGGGTGTCAGATACGCAGTATTTT. Translation: CASSGWVGSTSGVSDTQYF.

V is TRBV12-3 or TRBV12-4 and J is TRBJ2-1, with 7 nucleotides matching TRBD2. This CDR3 is 17 amino acids long. V trimming: 2 bases; J trimming: 8 bases; junction bases outside the gene matches: 15. CDR3 loop: CASSLSGRELRSDEQFF. The CDR3, as DNA: TGTGCCAGCAGTTTATCGGGGAGGGAGCTTAGATCAGATGAGCAGTTCTTC.

The chain has TRBV6-5 and TRBJ1-1; the D is unclear. Germline assignment: CDR1 MNHEY and CDR2 SVGAGI. This CDR3 has 14 residues. Trimming took off 2 bases at V and 3 bases at J, with 10 bases between the two ends. The CDR3 reads CASSYDAGDTEAFF. CDR3 DNA sequence: TGTGCCAGCAGTTACGATGCCGGGGACACTGAAGCTTTCTTT.

The table lists this clonotype with a few counts. The chain recombines TRBV4-1 with TRBJ1-1; a possible D gene is TRBD1 (5 bases). Germline CDR1 and CDR2: MGHRA and YSYEKL. The CDR3 is made up of 12 amino acids. Trimming cost V 3 bases and J 8 bases, with 10 bases left between them. The CDR3: CASSHNRGEAFF. CDR3 sequence (DNA): TGCGCCAGCAGCCATAACCGGGGGGAAGCTTTCTTT.

There are many counts of this clonotype. The chain uses TRBV15 and TRBJ1-3; no clear D. The CDR3 loop spans 15 amino acids. V lost 0 bases, J lost 0 bases, and 6 bases lay in between. Germline V gene sequence: CDR1 LNHNV, CDR2 YYDKDF (reference sequence). The DNA of the CDR3 is TGTGCCACCAGCAGAGAGATGATCTCTGGAAACACCATATATTTT. This gives the protein CATSREMISGNTIYF.

This clonotype was detected many times. The chain joins TRBV10-3 to TRBJ1-3; 7 bases line up with TRBD1. Trimming took 4 bases from V and 4 from J; bases not matched to a gene: 28. CDR1 is ENHRY, CDR2 SYGVKD, per germline. The CDR3 extends over 22 amino acids. Here the CDR3 DNA reads TGTGCCATCAGTGCCCCACTTATAATAGTCCCGACAGGGATGCCTGGAGGAAACACCATATATTTT. Translation gives CAISAPLIIVPTGMPGGNTIYF.

This clonotype was recorded at least ten times. V usage is TRBV6-5 and J usage is TRBJ2-1; D is possibly TRBD2 (6 bases). V was pared by 2 bases and J by 6 bases, with 11 bases between. Per germline, CDR1 MNHEY and CDR2 SVGAGI. The CDR3 covers 14 residues. This CDR3 is CASSYGGRINEQFF. DNA of the CDR3: TGTGCCAGCAGTTACGGGGGGAGAATCAATGAGCAGTTCTTC.